The rows below give T cell receptor beta chains drawn from one sample of a study of T cell responses to AZD1222 COVID-19 vaccine. Using immunoSEQ multiplex PCR, the repertoire was profiled, and TCRdb retains in-frame clones only, with some absent. The table has some 130,000 clones, 88% seen once; the top ten hold under 9%. This specimen was peripheral blood, taken on day 0 of AZD1222 vaccination. The source is an adult in good health. The CDR3 runs from the conserved cysteine through the conserved F or W. D genes are given only for firm matches. Size tells how often a clone was seen (once, few, many) or the class of an expanded clone, and some rows leave it out.

V	J	size	D	CDR3	DNA
TRBV7-2	TRBJ2-3	-	TRBD2	CASSMTSGRFLF	TGTGCCAGCAGTATGACTAGCGGGAGGTTTCTTTTT
TRBV5-1	TRBJ2-3	-	-	CASSELWGIPDTQYF	TGCGCCAGCAGCGAGTTGTGGGGCATCCCAGATACGCAGTATTTT
TRBV27	TRBJ2-7	-	-	CASSFSRSYEQYF	TGTGCCAGCAGTTTTAGCCGCTCCTACGAGCAGTACTTC
TRBV5-1	TRBJ1-4	-	TRBD1	CASSSGQGGEKLFF	TGCGCCAGCAGCTCGGGACAGGGAGGGGAAAAACTGTTTTTT
TRBV11-2	TRBJ1-2	-	-	CASSLDLRGYTF	TGTGCCAGCAGCTTAGATTTGCGTGGCTACACCTTC
TRBV19	TRBJ1-1	-	TRBD1	CASSRGTGTNTEAFF	TGTGCCAGTAGTAGGGGGACAGGGACGAACACTGAAGCTTTCTTT
TRBV18	TRBJ1-2	-	TRBD1	CASSSPDRGLGGYTF	TGTGCCAGCTCATCCCCGGACAGGGGGCTTGGAGGCTACACCTTC
TRBV4-3	TRBJ1-1	-	TRBD1	CASSQGDRVTEAFF	TGCGCCAGCAGCCAAGGGGACAGGGTCACTGAAGCTTTCTTT
TRBV19	TRBJ1-6	-	-	CASRQGTSYNSPLHF	TGTGCCAGCAGGCAAGGTACCTCCTATAATTCACCCCTCCACTTT
TRBV19	TRBJ1-2	few	-	CASSKGGRNYGYTF	TGTGCCAGTAGTAAAGGAGGGAGGAACTATGGCTACACCTTC
TRBV13	TRBJ2-3	-	-	CASSPRTFTDTQYF	TGTGCCAGCAGCCCTCGAACCTTTACAGATACGCAGTATTTT
TRBV18	TRBJ1-2	-	TRBD1	CASSRRDSDYGYTF	TGTGCCAGCTCACGCCGGGACAGCGATTATGGCTACACCTTC